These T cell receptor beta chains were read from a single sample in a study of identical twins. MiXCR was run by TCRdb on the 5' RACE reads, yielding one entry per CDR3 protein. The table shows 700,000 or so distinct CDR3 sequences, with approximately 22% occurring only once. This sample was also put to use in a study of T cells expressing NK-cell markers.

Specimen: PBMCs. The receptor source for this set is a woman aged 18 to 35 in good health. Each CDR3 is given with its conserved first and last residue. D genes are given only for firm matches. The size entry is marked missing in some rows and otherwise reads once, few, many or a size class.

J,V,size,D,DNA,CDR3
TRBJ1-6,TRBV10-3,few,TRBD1,TGTGCCGCCAGAGACAGGGCACCTTCACCCCTCCACTTT,CAARDRAPSPLHF
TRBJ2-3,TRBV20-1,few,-,TGCAGTGCTAGAGATCTAAGGGCCGCCTTCACAGATACGCAGTATTTT,CSARDLRAAFTDTQYF
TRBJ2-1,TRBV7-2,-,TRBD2,TGTGCCAGCAGCTTAGGCGCAGCGGGGATCAATGAGCAGTTCTTC,CASSLGAAGINEQFF
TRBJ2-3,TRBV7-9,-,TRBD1,TGTGCCAGCAGCCAAGACAGGGACCTCCGCACAGATACGCAGTATTTT,CASSQDRDLRTDTQYF
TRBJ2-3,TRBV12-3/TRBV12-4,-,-,TGTGCCAGCAGTTTAACGGCTTATAGGGGAGGCACAGATACGCAGTATTTT,CASSLTAYRGGTDTQYF
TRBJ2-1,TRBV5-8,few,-,TGTGCCAGCAGCATCATATACAATGAGCAGTTCTTC,CASSIIYNEQFF
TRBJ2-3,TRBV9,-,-,TGTGCCAGCAGCGTGGGCTGGTTGGGAGATACGCAGTATTTT,CASSVGWLGDTQYF
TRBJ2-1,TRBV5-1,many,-,TGCGCCAGCAGCGAGCTGCGGACTACCCACAATGAGCAGTTCTTC,CASSELRTTHNEQFF
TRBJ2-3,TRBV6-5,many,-,TGTGCCAGCAGTTACGTCGATACGCAGTATTTT,CASSYVDTQYF
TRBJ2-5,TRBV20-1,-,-,TGCAGTGCTAGAGCGGGGTTACAAGAGACCCAGTACTTC,CSARAGLQETQYF
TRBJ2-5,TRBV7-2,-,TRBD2,TGTGCCAGCAGCCGGACTAGCGGGATGGTAGGGACCCAGTACTTC,CASSRTSGMVGTQYF
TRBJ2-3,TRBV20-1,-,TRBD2,TGCAGTGCTTTGTTACTAGCGGGGGGGACTGTCGTTGTACGGGGTGAGAGCACAGATACGCAGTATTTT,CSALLLAGGTVVVRGESTDTQYF
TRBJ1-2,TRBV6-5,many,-,TGTGCCAGCAGTTTGGGGAGAAATGGCTACACCTTC,CASSLGRNGYTF
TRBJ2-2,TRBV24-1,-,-,TGTGCCACCCAGGGGAGGATCACCGGGGAGCTGTTTTTT,CATQGRITGELFF
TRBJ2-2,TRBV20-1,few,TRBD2,TGCAGTGCTAGCATAGCGGGAGGGCAGACCGGGGAGCTGTTTTTT,CSASIAGGQTGELFF
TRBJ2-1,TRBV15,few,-,TGTGCCACCAGCGTCTCTTCCTACAATGAGCAGTTCTTC,CATSVSSYNEQFF
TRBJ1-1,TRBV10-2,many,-,TGCGCCACTCTCAGATGGGAGCGGGTACTCACTGAAGCTTTCTTT,CATLRWERVLTEAFF